This T cell receptor beta chain was sequenced for a study of T cell responses to AZD1222 COVID-19 vaccine. The study's findings and limits: With dominance at 160-218 and 743-854, vaccine-associated CD4 TCRs spanned spike. Receipt of two AZD1222 doses was followed by a rise in Spike-specific TCR breadth and depth. It was only a handful of AZD1222 recipients who were seropositive at baseline. Mostly white British, mostly female donors; authors suggested clonal diversity may be underestimated.

This clone was seen only once. Its antigen is not identified. TCRdb's table, derived via immunoSEQ multiplex PCR, lists solely in-frame clones and lacks some. The sample carries 75,000 to 100,000 clones, 80% to 90% recorded once. CDR3 size: 15 residues. V shed 4 bases and J 6 bases; nucleotides not matched to a gene: 7. Germline values: CDR1 MDHEN, CDR2 SYDVKM. The material was peripheral blood, obtained on day 0 of MenACWY control vaccination. The chain joins TRBV28 to TRBJ1-5; TRBD1 matches 9 bases. The source of this sequence is an adult in good health. The chain's CDR3 is CASSSGDREGQPQHF. CDR3 sequence (DNA): TGTGCCAGCAGTTCCGGGGACAGGGAGGGTCAGCCCCAGCATTTT.